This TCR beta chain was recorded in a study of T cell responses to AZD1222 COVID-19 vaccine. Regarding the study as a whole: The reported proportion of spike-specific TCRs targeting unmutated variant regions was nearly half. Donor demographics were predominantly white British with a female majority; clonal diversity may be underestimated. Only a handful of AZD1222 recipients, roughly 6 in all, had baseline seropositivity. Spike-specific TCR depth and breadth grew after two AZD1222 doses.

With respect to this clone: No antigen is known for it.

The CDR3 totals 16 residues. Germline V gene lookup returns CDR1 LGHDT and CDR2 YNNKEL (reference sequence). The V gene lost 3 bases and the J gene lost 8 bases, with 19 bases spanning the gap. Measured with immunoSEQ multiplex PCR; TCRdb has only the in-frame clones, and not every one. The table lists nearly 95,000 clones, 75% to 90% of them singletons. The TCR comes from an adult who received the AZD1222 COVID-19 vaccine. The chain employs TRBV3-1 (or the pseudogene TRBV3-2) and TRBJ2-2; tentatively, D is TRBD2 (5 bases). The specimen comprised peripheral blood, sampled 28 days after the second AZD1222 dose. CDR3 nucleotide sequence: TGTGCCAGCAGCCAGCCGGACTTAGCAACGCGTGGGGAGCTGTTTTTT. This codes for CASSQPDLATRGELFF.